Presented here are 9 T cell receptor beta chains from one specimen sequenced in a study of blood T cells in healthy people across ages. It was with a sample-barcoded 5' primer and a J-beta primer mix that a second PCR of roughly 6 to 12 cycles was run. TCRdb independently ran MiXCR on the 5' RACE reads; one entry per CDR3 protein. The sample has about 930,000 distinct CDR3 sequences, roughly 28% seen once. These same records also appear under a second study, on T cells of mothers and their children.

Material for sequencing was blood. Receptor source: a woman in her forties in good health.

This clonotype was observed a handful of times. The chain has TRBV5-1 and TRBJ2-7; 10 bases are a match to TRBD2. The CDR3 has 13 amino acids. V lost 2 bases, J lost 6 bases, and 2 bases stayed unmatched. Germline loops: CDR1 SGHRS, CDR2 YFSETQ. The DNA of the CDR3 is TGCGCCAGCAGCTTTAGCGGGGGGCTCGAGCAGTACTTC. It yields the protein CASSFSGGLEQYF. Using reference TRBV5-1 and TRBJ2-7 for the parts outside the CDR3, the full variable domain is KAGVTQTPRYLIKTRGQQVTLSCSPISGHRSVSWYQQTPGQGLQFLFEYFSETQRNKGNFPGRFSGRQFSNSRSEMNVSTLELGDSALYLCASSFSGGLEQYFGPGTRLTVT.

There are a few counts of this clonotype. The rearrangement joins TRBV6-9 to TRBJ1-1; tentative D call: TRBD1 (6 bases). Germline loops: CDR1 MNHGY, CDR2 SVAAGI. The CDR3 sequence is 15 residues long. Trimming cost V 5 bases and J 3 bases, with 16 bases left between them. Here the CDR3 DNA reads TGTGCCAGCAGTCTCTTAACGAGGGGGGACACTGAAGCTTTCTTT. Translated, it gives CASSLLTRGDTEAFF.

This clonotype has just a few counts. A read error may be the cause here, since a much bigger clone is one base away. This chain joins TRBV6-6 and TRBJ2-7; 7 bases align to TRBD2. Germline V gene sequence: CDR1 MNHNY, CDR2 SVGAGI (reference sequence). The ends lost 5 bases at V and 6 bases at J; junction bases unmatched: 4. The CDR3 consists of 12 residues. The CDR3 DNA is TGTGCCAGCAGTGTGACTAGCTGCGAGCAGTACTTC. Residues: CASSVTSCEQYF.

J is TRBJ1-2 and V is TRBV20-1; D gene uncertain. V was trimmed by 1 base and J by 2 bases, leaving 20 bases between them. The CDR3 extends over 17 amino acids. Germline V gives CDR1 DFQATT, CDR2 SNEGSKA (reference sequence). The CDR3, as DNA: TGCAGTGCTAGAGGGAATGGGCAGAGCCAGAGAAACTATGGCTACACCTTC. Translation gives CSARGNGQSQRNYGYTF.

Note on this clonotype: Mismatch with germline at one junction end may stem from a read error. This chain links TRBV28 with TRBJ2-4; perhaps TRBD1 as D (5 bases). The DNA matches TRBJ2-7 better at its end, which makes the J call doubtful. The CDR3 contains 14 residues. Germline lookup yields CDR1 MDHEN and CDR2 SYDVKM. CDR3 coding DNA: TGTGCCGGCAGCCCCTGGGGCAGGGCCCACGAGCAGTACTTC. Protein product: CAGSPWGRAHEQYF.

This clonotype occurred a few times. V gene TRBV7-3 combines with J gene TRBJ2-1, with 9 bases that match TRBD1. The V segment lost 3 bases and the J segment 6 bases; nucleotides outside the gene matches: 12. The V gene's germline CDR1 is SGHTA and CDR2 FQGTGA. CDR3 size: 17 residues. The CDR3, as DNA: TGTGCCAGCAGCTTGACACCCTCACTGACAGGGGGCAATGAGCAGTTCTTC. Translation gives CASSLTPSLTGGNEQFF.

This clonotype appeared many times. A much larger clone sits a single nucleotide away, making a read error possible. The gene calls are TRBV12-5 and TRBJ2-6; D remains ambiguous. V was pared by 4 bases and J by 0 bases, with 4 bases between. The CDR3 spans 14 residues. The germline CDR1 and CDR2 sequences are LGHNT and FRNRAP. In nucleotides, the CDR3 is TGTGCTAGTGGTTGGCACTCTGGGGCCAACGTCCTGACTTTC. This gives the protein CASGWHSGANVLTF.

Points on this clonotype: An end of the junction does not agree with germline; a read error may underlie this. The chain is built from TRBV4-1 and TRBJ2-3, with TRBD2 matching over 9 bases. Germline V gives CDR1 MGHRA, CDR2 YSYEKL. The CDR3 is made up of 17 amino acids. The CDR3 DNA is TGCGCCAGCAGCCAAGATATCGCGGGGGGGCCATTAAATACGCTGTATTTT. Its translation is CASSQDIAGGPLNTLYF.

The chain combines TRBV6-6 with TRBJ1-2; D may be TRBD1 (5 bases). CDR1 and CDR2 (germline): MNHNY, SVGAGI (reference sequence). V dropped 6 bases and J dropped 4 bases, with 18 bases sitting between them. The CDR3 is 15 amino acids. DNA for the CDR3: TGTGCCAGCAGCTTAGCAGCGCAGGGACCCTATGGCTACACCTTC. Translating it yields CASSLAAQGPYGYTF.